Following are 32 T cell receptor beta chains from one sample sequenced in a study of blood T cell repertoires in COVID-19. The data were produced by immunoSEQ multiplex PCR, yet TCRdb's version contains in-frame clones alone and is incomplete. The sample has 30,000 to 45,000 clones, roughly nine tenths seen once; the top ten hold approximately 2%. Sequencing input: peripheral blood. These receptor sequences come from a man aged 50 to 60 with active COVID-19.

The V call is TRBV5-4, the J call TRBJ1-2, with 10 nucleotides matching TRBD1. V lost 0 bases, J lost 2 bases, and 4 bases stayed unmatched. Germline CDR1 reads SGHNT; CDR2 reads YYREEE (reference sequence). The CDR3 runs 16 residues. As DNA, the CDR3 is TGTGCCAGCAGCTTGGAAGCGACAGGGGGCAACTATGGCTACACCTTC. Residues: CASSLEATGGNYGYTF.

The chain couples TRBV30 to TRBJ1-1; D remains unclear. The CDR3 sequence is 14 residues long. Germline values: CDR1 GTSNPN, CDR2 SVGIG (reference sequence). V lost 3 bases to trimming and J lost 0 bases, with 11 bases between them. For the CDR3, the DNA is TGTGCCTGGAGGATTCCAGGCCTGAACACTGAAGCTTTCTTT. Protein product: CAWRIPGLNTEAFF.

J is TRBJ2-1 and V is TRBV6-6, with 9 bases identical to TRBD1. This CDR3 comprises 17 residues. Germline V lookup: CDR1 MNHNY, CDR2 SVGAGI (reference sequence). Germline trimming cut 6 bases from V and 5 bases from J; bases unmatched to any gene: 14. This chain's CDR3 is CASSRGVGQGFNNEQFF. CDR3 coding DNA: TGTGCCAGCAGCCGAGGGGTTGGACAGGGGTTTAACAATGAGCAGTTCTTC.

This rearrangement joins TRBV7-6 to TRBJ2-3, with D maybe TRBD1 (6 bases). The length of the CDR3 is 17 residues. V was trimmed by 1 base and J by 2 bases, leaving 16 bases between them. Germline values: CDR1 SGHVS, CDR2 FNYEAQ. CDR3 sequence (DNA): TGTGCCAGCAGCTTAGTGAAGACAGGCGGAATCACAGATACGCAGTATTTT. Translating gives CASSLVKTGGITDTQYF.

The CDR3 spells CASSSPGQGSYEQYF. As DNA, the CDR3 is TGTGCCAGCAGTTCCCCGGGACAGGGGTCCTACGAGCAGTACTTC. This chain joins TRBV6-6 and TRBJ2-7; 10 bases fit TRBD1. With 4 bases clipped from V and 1 base from J, the junction kept 4 bases outside the gene matches. The CDR3 has 15 amino acids. Germline-derived CDR1 and CDR2 are MNHNY and SVGAGI (reference sequence).

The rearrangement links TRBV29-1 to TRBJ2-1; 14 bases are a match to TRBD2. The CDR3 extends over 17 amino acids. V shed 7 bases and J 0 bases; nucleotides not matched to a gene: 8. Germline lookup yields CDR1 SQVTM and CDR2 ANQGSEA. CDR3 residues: CSASGTSGGSSYNEQFF. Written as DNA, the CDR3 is TGCAGCGCCTCCGGGACTAGCGGGGGCAGCTCCTACAATGAGCAGTTCTTC.

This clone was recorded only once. The CDR3 sequence: CASSISGASGLTYQETQYF. In DNA form, the CDR3 reads TGTGCCAGCTCTATCTCCGGGGCTAGCGGCCTGACGTACCAAGAGACCCAGTACTTC. V usage is TRBV18 and J usage is TRBJ2-5, with 7 bases identical to TRBD2. The ends lost 6 bases at V and 0 bases at J; junction bases unmatched: 19. The CDR3 runs 19 residues. Germline CDR1 is KGHSH and CDR2 is LQKENI.

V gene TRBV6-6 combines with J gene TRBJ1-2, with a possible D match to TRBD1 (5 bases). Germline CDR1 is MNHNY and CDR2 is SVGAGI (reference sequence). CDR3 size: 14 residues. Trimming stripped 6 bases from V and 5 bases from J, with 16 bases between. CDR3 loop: CASRRDTGRYGYTF. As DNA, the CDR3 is TGTGCCAGCAGGAGAGATACAGGACGGTATGGCTACACCTTC.

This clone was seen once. CDR3 region: CASRPTSAVQQETQYF. CDR3 in DNA: TGTGCCAGCAGACCAACCTCGGCGGTTCAGCAAGAGACCCAGTACTTC. This chain connects TRBV11-2 to TRBJ2-5; D remains ambiguous. Looked up from germline, CDR1 is SGHAT and CDR2 is FQNNGV. There are 16 residues in the CDR3. V lost 6 bases, J lost 2 bases, and 19 bases lay in between.

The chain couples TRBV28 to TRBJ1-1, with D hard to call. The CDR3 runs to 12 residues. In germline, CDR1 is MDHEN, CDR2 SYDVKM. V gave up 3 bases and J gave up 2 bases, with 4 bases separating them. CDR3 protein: CASSFINTEAFF. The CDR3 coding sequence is TGTGCCAGCAGTTTCATTAACACTGAAGCTTTCTTT.

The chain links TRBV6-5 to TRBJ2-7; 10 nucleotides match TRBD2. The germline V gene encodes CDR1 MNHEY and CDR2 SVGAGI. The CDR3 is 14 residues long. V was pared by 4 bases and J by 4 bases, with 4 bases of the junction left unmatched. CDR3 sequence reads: CASSWTSGVYEQYF. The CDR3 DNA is TGTGCCAGCAGTTGGACTAGCGGCGTGTACGAGCAGTACTTC.

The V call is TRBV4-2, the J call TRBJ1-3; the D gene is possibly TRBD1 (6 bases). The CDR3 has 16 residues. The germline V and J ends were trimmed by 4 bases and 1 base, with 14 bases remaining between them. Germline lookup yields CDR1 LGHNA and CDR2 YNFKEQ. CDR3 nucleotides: TGTGCCAGCAGCCCCTCTCGGGACAATTCTGGAAACACCATATATTTT. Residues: CASSPSRDNSGNTIYF.

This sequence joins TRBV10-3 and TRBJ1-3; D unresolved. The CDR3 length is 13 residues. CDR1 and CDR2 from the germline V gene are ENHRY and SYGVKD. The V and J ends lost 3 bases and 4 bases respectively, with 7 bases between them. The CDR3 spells CAISEATGNTIYF. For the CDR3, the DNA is TGTGCCATCAGTGAAGCTACGGGAAACACCATATATTTT.

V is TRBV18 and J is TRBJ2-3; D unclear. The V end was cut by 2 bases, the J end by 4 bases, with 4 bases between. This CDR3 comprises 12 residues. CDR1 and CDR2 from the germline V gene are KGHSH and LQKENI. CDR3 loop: CASSPEADTQYF. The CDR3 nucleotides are TGTGCCAGCTCACCAGAGGCAGATACGCAGTATTTT.

CDR3 DNA sequence: TGTGCCAGCAGTTACAACAGGGAAACCTACGAGCAGTACTTC. Protein product: CASSYNRETYEQYF. V is TRBV6-5 and J is TRBJ2-7, with D possibly matching TRBD1 (6 bases). This CDR3 contains 14 residues. Germline loops: CDR1 MNHEY, CDR2 SVGAGI. The V and J ends lost 2 bases and 2 bases respectively, with 10 bases between them.

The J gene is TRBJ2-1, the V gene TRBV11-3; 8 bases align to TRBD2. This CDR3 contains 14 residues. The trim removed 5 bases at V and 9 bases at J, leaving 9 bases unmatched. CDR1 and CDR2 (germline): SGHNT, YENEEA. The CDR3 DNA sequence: TGTGCCAGCAGCGACGGGGGGGCGGCCGGTGAGCAGTTCTTC. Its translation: CASSDGGAAGEQFF.

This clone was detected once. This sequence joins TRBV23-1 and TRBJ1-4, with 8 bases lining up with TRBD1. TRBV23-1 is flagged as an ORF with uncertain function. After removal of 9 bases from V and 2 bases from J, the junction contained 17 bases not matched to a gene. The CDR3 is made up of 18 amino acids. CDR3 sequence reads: CASPPRTGLFETNEKLFF. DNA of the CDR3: TGCGCCAGTCCACCGAGGACAGGGCTATTTGAGACTAATGAAAAACTGTTTTTT.

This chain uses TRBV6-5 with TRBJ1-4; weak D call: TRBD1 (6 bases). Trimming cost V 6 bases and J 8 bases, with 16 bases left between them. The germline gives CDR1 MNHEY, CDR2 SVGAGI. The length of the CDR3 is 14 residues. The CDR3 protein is CASRSSGVLEKLFF. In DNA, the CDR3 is TGTGCCAGCAGGTCCTCAGGGGTATTAGAAAAACTGTTTTTT.

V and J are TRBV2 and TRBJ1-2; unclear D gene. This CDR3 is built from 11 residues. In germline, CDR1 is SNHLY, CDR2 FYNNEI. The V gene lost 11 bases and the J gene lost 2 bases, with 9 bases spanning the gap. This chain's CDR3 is CAAAANYGYTF. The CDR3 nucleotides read TGTGCCGCAGCGGCAAACTATGGCTACACCTTC.

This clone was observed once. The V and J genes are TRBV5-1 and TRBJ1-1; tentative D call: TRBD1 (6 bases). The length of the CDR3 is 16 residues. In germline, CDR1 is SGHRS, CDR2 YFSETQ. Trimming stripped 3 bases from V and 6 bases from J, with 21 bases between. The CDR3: CASSSEVGAAVSEAFF. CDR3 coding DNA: TGCGCCAGCAGCTCGGAAGTGGGGGCCGCGGTCTCTGAAGCTTTCTTT.

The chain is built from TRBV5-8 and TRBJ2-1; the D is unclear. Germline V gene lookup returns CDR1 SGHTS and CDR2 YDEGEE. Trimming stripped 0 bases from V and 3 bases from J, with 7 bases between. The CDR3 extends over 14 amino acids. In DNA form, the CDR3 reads TGTGCCAGCAGCTTGGTAGCCGTCTACAATGAGCAGTTCTTC. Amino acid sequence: CASSLVAVYNEQFF. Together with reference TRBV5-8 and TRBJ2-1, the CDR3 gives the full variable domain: EAGVTQSPTHLIKTRGQQATLRCSPISGHTSVYWYQQALGLGLQFLLWYDEGEERNRGNFPPRFSGRQFPNYSSELNVNALELEDSALYLCASSLVAVYNEQFFGPGTRLTVL.

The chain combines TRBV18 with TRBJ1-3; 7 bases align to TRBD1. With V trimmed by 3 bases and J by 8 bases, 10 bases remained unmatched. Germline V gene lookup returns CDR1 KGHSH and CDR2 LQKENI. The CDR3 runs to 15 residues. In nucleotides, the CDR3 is TGTGCCAGCTCACCCGACAGGGAGATGGCCCACACCATATATTTT. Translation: CASSPDREMAHTIYF.

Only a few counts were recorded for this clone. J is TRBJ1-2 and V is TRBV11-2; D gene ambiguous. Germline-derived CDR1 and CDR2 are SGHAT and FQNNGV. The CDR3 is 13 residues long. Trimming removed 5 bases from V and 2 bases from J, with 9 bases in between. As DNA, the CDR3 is TGTGCCAGCAGCCCCGGGAGGAACTATGGCTACACCTTC. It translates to CASSPGRNYGYTF. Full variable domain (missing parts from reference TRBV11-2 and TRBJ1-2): EAGVAQSPRYKIIEKRQSVAFWCNPISGHATLYWYQQILGQGPKLLIQFQNNGVVDDSQLPKDRFSAERLKGVDSTLKIQPAKLEDSAVYLCASSPGRNYGYTFGSGTRLTVV.

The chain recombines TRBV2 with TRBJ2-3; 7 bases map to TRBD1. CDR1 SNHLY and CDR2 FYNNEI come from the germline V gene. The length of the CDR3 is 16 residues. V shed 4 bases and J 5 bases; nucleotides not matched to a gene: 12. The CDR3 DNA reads TGTGCCAGCAGTGGGCCGACAGGGCCGAGAGAAGATACGCAGTATTTT. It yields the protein CASSGPTGPREDTQYF.

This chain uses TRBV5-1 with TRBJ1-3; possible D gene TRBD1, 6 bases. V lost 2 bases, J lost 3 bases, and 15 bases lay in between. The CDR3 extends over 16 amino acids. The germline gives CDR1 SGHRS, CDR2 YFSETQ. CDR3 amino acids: CASSLGGPRGGNTIYF. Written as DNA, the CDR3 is TGCGCCAGCAGCTTAGGTGGTCCCAGGGGTGGAAACACCATATATTTT.

CDR3 DNA sequence: TGTGCCTGGAGCGTACGGGCAGGGGTTACGCCACCCCTCCACTTT. Its protein is CAWSVRAGVTPPLHF. The chain uses TRBV30 and TRBJ1-6; D might be TRBD1 (6 bases). Germline V lookup: CDR1 GTSNPN, CDR2 SVGIG (reference sequence). The V end was cut by 3 bases, the J end by 11 bases, with 20 bases between. The CDR3 runs to 15 residues.

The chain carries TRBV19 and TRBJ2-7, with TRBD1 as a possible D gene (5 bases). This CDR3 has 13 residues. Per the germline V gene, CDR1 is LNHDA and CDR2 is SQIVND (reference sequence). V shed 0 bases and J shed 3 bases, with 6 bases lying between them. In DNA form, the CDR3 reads TGTGCCAGTAGTATAGACAGGGACTACGAGCAGTACTTC. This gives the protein CASSIDRDYEQYF.

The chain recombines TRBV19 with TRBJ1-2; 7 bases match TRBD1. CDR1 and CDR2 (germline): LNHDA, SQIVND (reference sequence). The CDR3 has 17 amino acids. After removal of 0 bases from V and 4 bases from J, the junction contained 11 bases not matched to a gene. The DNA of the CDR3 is TGTGCCAGTAGTATAGATCCAGGGGGAACGCTTGGCTATGGCTACACCTTC. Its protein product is CASSIDPGGTLGYGYTF.

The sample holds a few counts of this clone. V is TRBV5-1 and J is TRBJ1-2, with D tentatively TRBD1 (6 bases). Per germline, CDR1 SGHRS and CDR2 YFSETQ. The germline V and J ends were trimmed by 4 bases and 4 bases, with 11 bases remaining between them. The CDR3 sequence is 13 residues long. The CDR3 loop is CASSVTGPYGYTF. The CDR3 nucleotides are TGCGCCAGCAGCGTGACAGGACCCTATGGCTACACCTTC.

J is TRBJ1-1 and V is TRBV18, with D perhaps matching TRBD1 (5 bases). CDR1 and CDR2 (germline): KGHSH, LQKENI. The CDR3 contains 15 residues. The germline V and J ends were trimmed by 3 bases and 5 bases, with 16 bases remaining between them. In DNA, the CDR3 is TGTGCCAGCTCACCCGATGGGGGGGAAGGAACTGAAGCTTTCTTT. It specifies CASSPDGGEGTEAFF.

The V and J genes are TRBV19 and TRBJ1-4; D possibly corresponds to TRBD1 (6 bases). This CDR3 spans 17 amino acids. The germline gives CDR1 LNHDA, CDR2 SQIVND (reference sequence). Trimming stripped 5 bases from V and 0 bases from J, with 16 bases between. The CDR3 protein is CASSQTTGFATNEKLFF. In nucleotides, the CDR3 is TGTGCCAGTAGTCAAACTACAGGGTTTGCAACTAATGAAAAACTGTTTTTT.

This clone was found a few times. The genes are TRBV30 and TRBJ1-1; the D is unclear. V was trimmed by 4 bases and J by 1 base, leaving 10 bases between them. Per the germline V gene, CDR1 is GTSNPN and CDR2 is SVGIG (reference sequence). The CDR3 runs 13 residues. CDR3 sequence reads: CAWIPPGNTEAFF. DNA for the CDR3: TGTGCCTGGATCCCTCCCGGGAACACTGAAGCTTTCTTT.